This TCR beta chain was profiled in a study of T-cell reconstitution after alpha-beta-depleted transplantation in children. This clonotype has at least ten counts. Its antigen remains unknown. Study-wide results and limits: Surviving recipient cells, namely T cells and thymic progenitors, were the source of high day-60 TCRbeta diversity in some patients. Several hundred rapidly expanded clones from non-depleted graft cells reportedly supplied alpha-beta T cells about two months post-transplant. T-cell counts and diversity at one year post-transplant came mainly from newly produced T cells.

This sample's TCRbeta library carried unique molecular identifier barcodes. TCRdb passed the PCR reads through MiXCR, listing each CDR3 protein once. The sample consists of some 450,000 distinct CDR3 sequences, approximately 42% of them appearing once. With 0 bases clipped from V and 2 bases from J, the junction kept 13 bases outside the gene matches. Per germline, CDR1 SGHRS and CDR2 YFSETQ. The CDR3 totals 19 residues. The chain links TRBV5-1 to TRBJ2-3; 9 bases are a match to TRBD2. The receptor comes from a girl under 10 years old with aplastic anemia, due to receive a stem cell transplant. This specimen was PBMCs, taken before TCRalphabeta/CD19-depleted stem cell transplant. The CDR3 here is CASSLVSGAGGLFTDTQYF. The CDR3 DNA reads TGCGCCAGCAGCTTGGTATCGGGAGCGGGAGGCCTTTTCACAGATACGCAGTATTTT.